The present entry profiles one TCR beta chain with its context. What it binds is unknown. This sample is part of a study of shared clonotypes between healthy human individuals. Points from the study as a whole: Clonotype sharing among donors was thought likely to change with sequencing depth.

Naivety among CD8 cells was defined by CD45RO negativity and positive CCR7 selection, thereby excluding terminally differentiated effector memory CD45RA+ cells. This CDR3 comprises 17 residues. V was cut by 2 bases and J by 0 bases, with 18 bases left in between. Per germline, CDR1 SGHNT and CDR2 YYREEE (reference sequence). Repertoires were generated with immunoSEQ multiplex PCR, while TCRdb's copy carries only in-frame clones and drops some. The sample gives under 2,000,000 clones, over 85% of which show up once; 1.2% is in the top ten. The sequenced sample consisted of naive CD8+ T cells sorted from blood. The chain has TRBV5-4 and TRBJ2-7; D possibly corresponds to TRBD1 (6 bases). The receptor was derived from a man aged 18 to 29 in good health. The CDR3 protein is CASSFAPGQTNSYEQYF. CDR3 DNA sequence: TGTGCCAGCAGCTTTGCTCCGGGACAAACTAACTCCTACGAGCAGTACTTC.